This T cell receptor (beta chain) was recovered during a study of control samples from healthy donors and cancer patients. This CDR3 is 13 amino acids long. With V trimmed by 6 bases and J by 2 bases, 3 bases remained unmatched. Germline V gene sequence: CDR1 WSHSY, CDR2 SAAADI. The data were produced by immunoSEQ multiplex PCR, yet TCRdb's version contains in-frame clones alone and is incomplete. The data show approximately 160,000 clones, about 90% seen once. The rearrangement joins TRBV10-2 to TRBJ2-7; the match to TRBD1 covers 8 bases. Sequenced: blood. The origin of this receptor is a woman aged 40 to 50 in good health. As DNA, the CDR3 is TGCGCCAGCAGCTTACAGGGGGCCTACGAGCAGTACTTC. Its protein is CASSLQGAYEQYF.